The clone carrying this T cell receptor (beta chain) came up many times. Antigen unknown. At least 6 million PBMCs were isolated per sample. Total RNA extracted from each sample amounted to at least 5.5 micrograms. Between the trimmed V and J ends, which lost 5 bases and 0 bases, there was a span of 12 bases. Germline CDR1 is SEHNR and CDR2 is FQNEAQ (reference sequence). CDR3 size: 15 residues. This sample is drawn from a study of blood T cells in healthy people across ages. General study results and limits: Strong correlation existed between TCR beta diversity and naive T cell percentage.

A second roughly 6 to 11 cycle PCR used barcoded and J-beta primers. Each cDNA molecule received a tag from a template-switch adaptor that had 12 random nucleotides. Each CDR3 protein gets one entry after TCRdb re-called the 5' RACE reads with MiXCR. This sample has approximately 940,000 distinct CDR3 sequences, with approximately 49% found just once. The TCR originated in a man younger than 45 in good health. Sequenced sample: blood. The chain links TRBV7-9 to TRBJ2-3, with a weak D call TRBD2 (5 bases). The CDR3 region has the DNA TGTGCCAGCAGCCCGGGGTTCTCTAGCACAGATACGCAGTATTTT. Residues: CASSPGFSSTDTQYF.